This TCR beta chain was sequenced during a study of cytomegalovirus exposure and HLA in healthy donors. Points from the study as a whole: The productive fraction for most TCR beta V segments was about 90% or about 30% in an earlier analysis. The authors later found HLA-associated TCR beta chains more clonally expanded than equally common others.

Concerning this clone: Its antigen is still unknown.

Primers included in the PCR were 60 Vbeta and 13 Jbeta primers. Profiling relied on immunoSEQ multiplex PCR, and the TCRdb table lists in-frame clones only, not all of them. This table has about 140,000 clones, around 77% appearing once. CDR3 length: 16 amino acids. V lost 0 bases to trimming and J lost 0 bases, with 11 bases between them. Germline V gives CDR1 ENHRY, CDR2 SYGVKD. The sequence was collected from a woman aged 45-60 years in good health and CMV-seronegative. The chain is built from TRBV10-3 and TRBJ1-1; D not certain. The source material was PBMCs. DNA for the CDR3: TGTGCCATCAGTGAGTCATGGCAGGTGCTGAACACTGAAGCTTTCTTT. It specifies CAISESWQVLNTEAFF.